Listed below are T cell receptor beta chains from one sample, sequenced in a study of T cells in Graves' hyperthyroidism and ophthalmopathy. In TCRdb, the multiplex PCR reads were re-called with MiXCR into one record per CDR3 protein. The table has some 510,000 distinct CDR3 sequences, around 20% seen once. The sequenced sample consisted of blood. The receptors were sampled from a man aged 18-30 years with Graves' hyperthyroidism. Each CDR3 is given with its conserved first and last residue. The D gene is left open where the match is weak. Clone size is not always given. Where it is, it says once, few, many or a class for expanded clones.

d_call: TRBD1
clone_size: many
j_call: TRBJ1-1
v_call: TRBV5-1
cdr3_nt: TGCGCCAGCAGCTGGACAGGCACCGGGGACACTGAAGCTTTCTTT
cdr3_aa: CASSWTGTGDTEAFF

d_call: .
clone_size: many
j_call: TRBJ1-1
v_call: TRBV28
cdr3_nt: TGTGCCAGCACCAGGAGGTCTGAAGCTTTCTTT
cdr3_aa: CASTRRSEAFF

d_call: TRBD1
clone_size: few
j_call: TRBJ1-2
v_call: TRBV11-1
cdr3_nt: TGTGCCAGCAGCTCGCGCCGGGACAGTCAGACCTATGGCTACACCTTC
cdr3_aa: CASSSRRDSQTYGYTF

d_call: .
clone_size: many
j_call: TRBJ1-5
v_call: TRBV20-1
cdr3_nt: TGCAGTGCTAGAGCGGTACCTAATCAGCCCCAGCATTTT
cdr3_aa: CSARAVPNQPQHF

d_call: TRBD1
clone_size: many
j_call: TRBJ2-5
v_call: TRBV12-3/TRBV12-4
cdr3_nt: TGTGCCAGCAGTTTAATAACAGGGGGGGAGACCCAGTACTTC
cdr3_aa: CASSLITGGETQYF

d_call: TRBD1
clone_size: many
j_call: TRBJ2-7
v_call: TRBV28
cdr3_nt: TGTGCCAGCAGGAGACAGGGGGGACCCTACGAGCAGTACTTC
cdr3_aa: CASRRQGGPYEQYF

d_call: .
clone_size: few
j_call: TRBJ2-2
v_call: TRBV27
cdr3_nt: TGTGCCAGCAGTCCCTTGGACAGCGCGAACACCGGGGAGCTGTTTTTT
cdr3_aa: CASSPLDSANTGELFF

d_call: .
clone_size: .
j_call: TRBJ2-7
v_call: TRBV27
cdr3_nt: TGTGCCAGCAGTTTAGAGGCCGGTATCTACGAGCAGTGCTTC
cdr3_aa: CASSLEAGIYEQCF

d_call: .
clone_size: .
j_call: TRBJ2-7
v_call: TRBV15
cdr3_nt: TGTGCCACCAGCACTCACCGGGACCGATCCTACGAGCAGTACTTC
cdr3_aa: CATSTHRDRSYEQYF

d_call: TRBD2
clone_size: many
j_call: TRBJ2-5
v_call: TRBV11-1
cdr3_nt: TGTGCCAGCAGCTCCGGGCCCGGGAGGCAAGAGACCCAGTACTTC
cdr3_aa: CASSSGPGRQETQYF

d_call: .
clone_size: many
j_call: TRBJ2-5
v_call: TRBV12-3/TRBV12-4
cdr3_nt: TGTGCCAGCAGTTTAGAAGAAGAAGAGACCCAGTACTTC
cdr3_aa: CASSLEEEETQYF

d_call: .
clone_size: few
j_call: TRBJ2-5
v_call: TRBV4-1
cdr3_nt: TGCGCCAGCAGCCCCGGACTTGAGGAGGGGACCCAGTACTTC
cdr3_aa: CASSPGLEEGTQYF

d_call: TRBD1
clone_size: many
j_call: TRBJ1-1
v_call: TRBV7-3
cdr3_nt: TGTGCCAGCAGCGCCTCACGGGACAGGCCCACTGAAGCTTTCTTT
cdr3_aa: CASSASRDRPTEAFF

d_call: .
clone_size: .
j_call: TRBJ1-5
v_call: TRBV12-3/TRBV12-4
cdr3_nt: TGTGCCAGCAGTTCCCGTGCCCTTCAAGAACAGCCCCAGCATTTT
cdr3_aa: CASSSRALQEQPQHF

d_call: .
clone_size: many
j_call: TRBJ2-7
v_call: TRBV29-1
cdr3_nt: TGCAGCGTTGAGATGGCCTACGAGCAGTACTTC
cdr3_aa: CSVEMAYEQYF

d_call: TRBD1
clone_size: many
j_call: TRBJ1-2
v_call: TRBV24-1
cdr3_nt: TGTGCCACCAGTGATGCCGGGACAGCGGGCGGGATCCCCTATGGCTACACCTTC
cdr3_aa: CATSDAGTAGGIPYGYTF

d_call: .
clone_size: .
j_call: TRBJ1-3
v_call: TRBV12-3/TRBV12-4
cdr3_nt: TGTGCCAGCAGTTTGGGAGGGGCAGACACCATATATTTT
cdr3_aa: CASSLGGADTIYF

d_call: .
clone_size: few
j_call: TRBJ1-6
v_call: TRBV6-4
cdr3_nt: TGTGCCATTCCAGGGGCCTCCTCCTATAATTCACCCCTCCACTTT
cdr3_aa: CAIPGASSYNSPLHF

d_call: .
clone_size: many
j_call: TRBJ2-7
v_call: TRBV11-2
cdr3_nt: TGTGCCGGCAGCTCCAATTACGAGCAGTACTTC
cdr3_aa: CAGSSNYEQYF

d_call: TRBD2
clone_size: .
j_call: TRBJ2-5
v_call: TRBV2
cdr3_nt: TGTGCCAGCAGTGGACCGGGACTAGCGGCTCAAGAGACCCAGTACTTC
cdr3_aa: CASSGPGLAAQETQYF

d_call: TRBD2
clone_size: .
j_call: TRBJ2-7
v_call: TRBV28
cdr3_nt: TGTGCCAGCAGTTTACGACTAGCGGGAGTCGGGCAGTACTTC
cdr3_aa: CASSLRLAGVGQYF

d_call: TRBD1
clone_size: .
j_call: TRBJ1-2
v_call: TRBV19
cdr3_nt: TGTGCCAGTTCTTACCTGACAGGGGGAGGAGCTAACTATGGCTACACCTTC
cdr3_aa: CASSYLTGGGANYGYTF

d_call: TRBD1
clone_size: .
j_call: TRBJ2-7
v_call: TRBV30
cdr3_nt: TGTGCCTGGAGAGAAACAGGGGTGGACTACGAGCAGTACTTC
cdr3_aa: CAWRETGVDYEQYF

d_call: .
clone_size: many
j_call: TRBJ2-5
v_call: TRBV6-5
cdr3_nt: TGTGCCAGCAGTTACATTGGGGGAAGGTACCAAGAGACCCAGTACTTC
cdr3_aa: CASSYIGGRYQETQYF

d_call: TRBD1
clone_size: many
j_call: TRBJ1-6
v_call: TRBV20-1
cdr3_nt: TGCAGTGCTAGCGGACAGGGAGTGAGTTCACCCCTCCACTTT
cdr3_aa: CSASGQGVSSPLHF

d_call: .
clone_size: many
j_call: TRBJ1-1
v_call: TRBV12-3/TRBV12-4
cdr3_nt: TGTGCCAGCAGTTTAACCCCCCGGGGACTGAACACTGAAGCTTTCTTT
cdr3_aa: CASSLTPRGLNTEAFF

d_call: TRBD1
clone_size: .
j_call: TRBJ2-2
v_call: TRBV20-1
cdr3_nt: TGCAGTGCCCCAGATCCGGGACAGTCCACCGGGGAGCTGTTTTTT
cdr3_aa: CSAPDPGQSTGELFF

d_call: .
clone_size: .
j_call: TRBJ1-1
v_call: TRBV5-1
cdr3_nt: TGCGCCAGCAGCCTCTCGGGGGCCTCGCGGACTGAAGCTTTCTTT
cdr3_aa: CASSLSGASRTEAFF

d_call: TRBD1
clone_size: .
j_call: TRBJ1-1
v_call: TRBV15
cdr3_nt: TGTGCCACCAGCAGAGCAGGGGGGCTCGAAGCTTTCTTT
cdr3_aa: CATSRAGGLEAFF

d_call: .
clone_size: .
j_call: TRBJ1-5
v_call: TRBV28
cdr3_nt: TGTGCCAGCAGTTTGGGCAGGGAACAGCCCCAGCATTTT
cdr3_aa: CASSLGREQPQHF

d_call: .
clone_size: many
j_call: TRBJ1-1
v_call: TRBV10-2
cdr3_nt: TGCGCCAGCAGTCGGGACAATTTAGTTGAAGCTTTCTTT
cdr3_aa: CASSRDNLVEAFF

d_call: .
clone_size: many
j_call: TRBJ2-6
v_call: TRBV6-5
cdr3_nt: TGTGCCAGCAGTCCCCAGGGATCTGGGGCCAACGTCCTGACTTTC
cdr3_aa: CASSPQGSGANVLTF

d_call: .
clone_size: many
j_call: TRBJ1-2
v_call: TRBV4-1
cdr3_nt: TGCGCCAGCAGCCAAGTACAAGAGAGCGGCTACACCTTC
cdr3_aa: CASSQVQESGYTF

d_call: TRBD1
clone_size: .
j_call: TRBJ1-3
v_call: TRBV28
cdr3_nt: TGTGCCAGCAGTCTAACAGGGGGCGCGGGAAACACCATATATTTT
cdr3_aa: CASSLTGGAGNTIYF

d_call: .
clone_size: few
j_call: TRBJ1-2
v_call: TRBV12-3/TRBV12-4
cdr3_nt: TGTGCCAGCAGTTTTACAGGGCAGGGCTATGGCTACACCTTC
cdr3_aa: CASSFTGQGYGYTF